This TCR beta chain was captured in a study of T cell responses to AZD1222 COVID-19 vaccine. The ends lost 6 bases at V and 5 bases at J; junction bases unmatched: 15. The CDR3 consists of 16 residues. Germline-derived CDR1 and CDR2 are MDHEN and SYDVKM. Method: immunoSEQ multiplex PCR; TCRdb's copy keeps in-frame clones and lacks some. Reported are about 140,000 clones; the ten largest clones contain about 2.3%. Sequences were obtained from peripheral blood. The chain couples TRBV28 to TRBJ2-5; 7 bases are a match to TRBD2. The TCR comes from an adult in good health. The CDR3 DNA reads as TGTGCCAGCAGCCTCATCCGACTAGCAGCTGGTGAGACCCAGTACTTC. Encoded protein: CASSLIRLAAGETQYF.